This is a list of T cell receptor beta chains from one sample in a study of glioma-infiltrating T cells. One entry per CDR3 protein results from TCRdb running MiXCR on the multiplex PCR reads. The table has around 190,000 distinct CDR3 sequences, approximately 30% seen once. Sequencing used glioma tissue, nonneoplastic brain tissue, or PBMCs (not recorded which). These receptors all stem from a human donor with low-grade glioma or glioblastoma, undergoing nonglioma brain surgery, or in good health (not recorded which). Both conserved end residues are part of each CDR3. A D gene is named only where the DNA matches it firmly. Size is omitted from some rows. Given values are once, few, many or a class for expanded clones.

.	TRBV2	many	TRBJ2-7	TGTGCCAGCAGTGTTCTGGACAGTTCCTACGAGCAGTACTTC	CASSVLDSSYEQYF
TRBD1	TRBV6-2/TRBV6-3	.	TRBJ1-2	TGTGCCAGCAGTTCGGGACAGTTGCCCTATGGCTACACCTTC	CASSSGQLPYGYTF
.	TRBV12-3/TRBV12-4	.	TRBJ2-7	TGTGCCAGCAGTTTGGCGGGGACCGAGCAGTACTTC	CASSLAGTEQYF
.	TRBV20-1	.	TRBJ1-1	TGCAGTGCTAGACTAGAGAACACTGAAGCTCTCTTT	CSARLENTEALF
TRBD1	TRBV5-1	few	TRBJ1-6	TGCGCCAGCAGCCCTACCGGGACAGGGTATTCACCCCTCCACTTT	CASSPTGTGYSPLHF
TRBD1	TRBV7-2	many	TRBJ1-1	TGTGCCAGCAGCTTTGGGGACAGGGACTTAAGGGCTTTCTTT	CASSFGDRDLRAFF
TRBD1	TRBV6-1	many	TRBJ2-1	TGTGCCAGCAGCGGACCGGGACAGGGCTTTAAGCAGTTCTTC	CASSGPGQGFKQFF
.	TRBV29-1	.	TRBJ2-3	TGCAGCGGGGAACACACAGATACGAAGTATTTT	CSGEHTDTKYF
.	TRBV18	many	TRBJ1-2	TGTGCCAGCTCACCAGAGGGGGGAGACTATGGCTACACCTTC	CASSPEGGDYGYTF
TRBD2	TRBV19	.	TRBJ2-1	TGTGCCAGTAGTATCTATCTGACTAGCGGGAGTTGGGATGAGCAGTTCTTC	CASSIYLTSGSWDEQFF
TRBD1	TRBV4-2	many	TRBJ1-2	TGTGCCAGCAGCCAAGATGAAGGGGGCAAGACCTTC	CASSQDEGGKTF
TRBD2	TRBV6-4	many	TRBJ2-3	TGTGCCAGCAGTGGTGGTAGCGGGAGCTCAGATACGCAGTATTTT	CASSGGSGSSDTQYF
TRBD1	TRBV10-3	few	TRBJ2-7	TGTGCCATCAAGGTGGGACAGGCCTCCTACGAGCAGTACTTC	CAIKVGQASYEQYF
TRBD2	TRBV7-3	many	TRBJ2-1	TGTGCCAGCAGCCTCGGGACTAGCGGGAACAATGAGCAGTTCTTC	CASSLGTSGNNEQFF
TRBD1	TRBV6-2/TRBV6-3	many	TRBJ2-5	TGTGCCAGCAGTCCGGGATACTACAGGGGGCAAGAGACCCAGTACTTC	CASSPGYYRGQETQYF
.	TRBV11-2	many	TRBJ2-2	TGTGCCAGCAGCGGGAGGACAGGTTTCACCGGGGAGCTGTTTTTT	CASSGRTGFTGELFF
.	TRBV19	.	TRBJ2-5	TGTGCCAGTAGCGACAGTCCAGGAGAGACCCAGTACTTC	CASSDSPGETQYF
TRBD1	TRBV27	many	TRBJ2-5	TGTGCCAGCAGGCCGGGACAGGGGAGAGAGACCCAGTACTTC	CASRPGQGRETQYF
TRBD2	TRBV6-1	many	TRBJ2-1	TGTGCCAGCAGTTGGGGCCTAGCGGGAGGGATTGAGCAGTTCTTC	CASSWGLAGGIEQFF
TRBD1	TRBV6-2/TRBV6-3	.	TRBJ1-1	TGCGCCAGCAGTAATAAATGGACAGGGGGAGGCACTGAAGCTTTCTTT	CASSNKWTGGGTEAFF
TRBD2	TRBV30	.	TRBJ2-5	TGTGCCTGGAGGACTAGCGGGAGTTTACGAGAGGCCCAGTACTTC	CAWRTSGSLREAQYF
.	TRBV27	many	TRBJ2-7	TGTGCCAGCAGTTTATCTGGGGCCGGGGCCCTAACCTACGAGCAGTACTTC	CASSLSGAGALTYEQYF
.	TRBV4-3	.	TRBJ2-1	TGCGCCAGCAGCCAAGGGTCTGGCATCCCTAACAGTGAGCAGTTCTTC	CASSQGSGIPNSEQFF
.	TRBV10-3	.	TRBJ2-6	TGTGCCATCAGTGAGCTAGAGAGTAGTGGGGCCAACGTCCTGGCTTTC	CAISELESSGANVLAF
.	TRBV25-1	many	TRBJ1-1	TGTGCCAGCAGTGTCAGGGCCGGATCTGAAGCTTTCTTT	CASSVRAGSEAFF
.	TRBV5-1	few	TRBJ1-3	TGCGCCAGCAGCTACGGAACGAGCGGAAGGAACACCATATATTTT	CASSYGTSGRNTIYF
.	TRBV4-3	few	TRBJ2-7	TGCGCCAGCAGCCAAGAGTGGTCCAGGGGCCGCTCCTACGAGCAGTACTTC	CASSQEWSRGRSYEQYF